The rows below give T cell receptor beta chains drawn from one sample of a study of cytomegalovirus exposure and HLA in healthy donors. Assay used: immunoSEQ multiplex PCR; TCRdb lists only in-frame clones, some missing. This sample has about 110,000 clones; 70% to 90% occur once, and the top ten carry over 2.5%. The specimen was PBMCs. All receptors come from a woman aged 18-29 years in good health and CMV-seronegative. Each CDR3 is given with its conserved first and last residue.

J gene: TRBJ1-6; V gene: TRBV6-1; CDR3 length: 19; CDR3 protein: CASSELGTVRFFYNSPLHF
J gene: TRBJ1-4; V gene: TRBV30; CDR3 length: 13; CDR3 protein: CAWGGDTLEKLFF
J gene: TRBJ1-5; V gene: TRBV6-6; CDR3 length: 16; CDR3 protein: CASSYLGRWRDQPQHF
J gene: TRBJ2-1; V gene: TRBV5-1; CDR3 length: 14; CDR3 protein: CASSSGTGANEQFF
J gene: TRBJ2-7; V gene: TRBV5-1; CDR3 length: 13; CDR3 protein: CASSLNRASEQYF
J gene: TRBJ2-2; V gene: TRBV7-6; CDR3 length: 18; CDR3 protein: CASSLRGILATNTGELFF
J gene: TRBJ2-5; V gene: TRBV4-1; CDR3 length: 19; CDR3 protein: CASSQVQGLAGGMQETQYF
J gene: TRBJ1-3; V gene: TRBV5-1; CDR3 length: 15; CDR3 protein: CASSRQGADGNTIYF
J gene: TRBJ1-1; V gene: TRBV6-6; CDR3 length: 14; CDR3 protein: CASSYQGADTEAFF
J gene: TRBJ2-2; V gene: TRBV30; CDR3 length: 13; CDR3 protein: CAWRGLGTGELFF
J gene: TRBJ1-2; V gene: TRBV2; CDR3 length: 14; CDR3 protein: CASRGDRAPYGYTF
J gene: TRBJ1-6; V gene: TRBV11-2; CDR3 length: 13; CDR3 protein: CARPGQDNSPLHF
J gene: TRBJ1-1; V gene: TRBV5-1; CDR3 length: 15; CDR3 protein: CASSPRAGGNTEAFF
J gene: TRBJ1-3; V gene: TRBV27; CDR3 length: 14; CDR3 protein: CASSSGESGNTIYF
J gene: TRBJ1-2; V gene: TRBV27; CDR3 length: 13; CDR3 protein: CASRPGQGGGYTF
J gene: TRBJ2-5; V gene: TRBV7-9; CDR3 length: 15; CDR3 protein: CAIQPTGLAGETQYF
J gene: TRBJ2-3; V gene: TRBV7-9; CDR3 length: 16; CDR3 protein: CASSLVHGLAGDTQYF
J gene: TRBJ2-3; V gene: TRBV4-1; CDR3 length: 17; CDR3 protein: CASSQESDRDSTDTQYF
J gene: TRBJ1-2; V gene: TRBV5-1; CDR3 length: 13; CDR3 protein: CASSLDGSYGYTF
J gene: TRBJ2-7; V gene: TRBV5-1; CDR3 length: 14; CDR3 protein: CASSIRQGAYEQYF
J gene: TRBJ2-1; V gene: TRBV6-4; CDR3 length: 17; CDR3 protein: CASSDSVASGGSNEQFF
J gene: TRBJ1-1; V gene: TRBV6-5; CDR3 length: 15; CDR3 protein: CATHRAGVMNTEAFF
J gene: TRBJ2-2; V gene: TRBV10-3; CDR3 length: 15; CDR3 protein: CAISANRGGTGELFF
J gene: TRBJ1-2; V gene: TRBV7-9; CDR3 length: 15; CDR3 protein: CASSLAQRTANGYTF
J gene: TRBJ2-5; V gene: TRBV28; CDR3 length: 16; CDR3 protein: CASSLYAGGDGETQYF
J gene: TRBJ2-2; V gene: TRBV2; CDR3 length: 18; CDR3 protein: CASSEALPGQGITGELFF
J gene: TRBJ2-3; V gene: TRBV5-1; CDR3 length: 14; CDR3 protein: CASSLGQNTDTQYF
J gene: TRBJ2-2; V gene: TRBV9; CDR3 length: 16; CDR3 protein: CASSVAKDRPTGELFF
J gene: TRBJ1-2; V gene: TRBV6-6; CDR3 length: 10; CDR3 protein: CASGPTGTIF
J gene: TRBJ2-3; V gene: TRBV5-1; CDR3 length: 14; CDR3 protein: CASSLRTSTDTQYF
J gene: TRBJ2-1; V gene: TRBV4-1; CDR3 length: 14; CDR3 protein: CASSQVTSTGVQFF
J gene: TRBJ2-7; V gene: TRBV5-6; CDR3 length: 14; CDR3 protein: CASSPSGQSYEQYF
J gene: TRBJ2-3; V gene: TRBV18; CDR3 length: 15; CDR3 protein: CASSQGQTSTDTQYF
J gene: TRBJ2-3; V gene: TRBV19; CDR3 length: 13; CDR3 protein: CASTSPTWDTQYF
J gene: TRBJ2-3; V gene: TRBV6-4; CDR3 length: 16; CDR3 protein: CASSDGSGGAADTQYF
J gene: TRBJ2-3; V gene: TRBV2; CDR3 length: 12; CDR3 protein: CASNEGVDTQYF
J gene: TRBJ2-7; V gene: TRBV5-6; CDR3 length: 13; CDR3 protein: CASSPTGGGEQYF
J gene: TRBJ2-1; V gene: TRBV25-1; CDR3 length: 14; CDR3 protein: CASSVGQEGNEQFF
J gene: TRBJ2-4; V gene: TRBV13; CDR3 length: 13; CDR3 protein: CASLTRAKNIQYF
J gene: TRBJ1-1; V gene: TRBV6-1; CDR3 length: 13; CDR3 protein: CASEGPMNTEAFF
J gene: TRBJ2-1; V gene: TRBV9; CDR3 length: 12; CDR3 protein: CASLASYNEQFF
J gene: TRBJ2-2; V gene: TRBV27; CDR3 length: 14; CDR3 protein: CASSLGQVTGELFF
J gene: TRBJ2-1; V gene: TRBV9; CDR3 length: 16; CDR3 protein: CASSVGGSGGANEQFF
J gene: TRBJ1-2; V gene: TRBV5-4; CDR3 length: 15; CDR3 protein: CASRSGQGVVYGYTF